These 14 T cell receptor beta chains share one sample of origin, sequenced in a study of spatial heterogeneity in lung cancer. Each CDR3 protein gets one entry after TCRdb re-called the 5' RACE reads with MiXCR. This sample carries 39,000 or so distinct CDR3 sequences, roughly 7.4% of them seen once, and the ten largest clones take under 30%. Regarding time point: sample taken at primary tumor resection. No cell sorting; template was whole RNA from tumor, lung tissue or PBMC. The sequencing here drew on PBMCs, taken at surgery. The receptors shown here come from a male donor with early-stage non-small cell lung cancer.

V gene TRBV6-5 combines with J gene TRBJ2-1; D gene uncertain. This CDR3 spans 14 amino acids. Between the trimmed V and J ends, which lost 2 bases and 0 bases, there was a span of 5 bases. Germline V lookup: CDR1 MNHEY, CDR2 SVGAGI. This CDR3 reads CASSYRASYNEQFF. CDR3 sequence (DNA): TGTGCCAGCAGTTACAGGGCCTCCTACAATGAGCAGTTCTTC.

The chain recombines TRBV18 with TRBJ2-1; 7 bases fit TRBD2. CDR3 size: 15 residues. Trimming removed 6 bases from V and 5 bases from J; junction bases left unmatched: 10. Germline assignment: CDR1 KGHSH and CDR2 LQKENI. CDR3 sequence: CASSQAASGNNEQFF. The CDR3, as DNA: TGTGCCAGCTCGCAAGCGGCTAGCGGAAACAATGAGCAGTTCTTC.

This chain connects TRBV6-2 or TRBV6-3 to TRBJ1-1; D may be TRBD1 (6 bases). CDR1 is MNHEY and CDR2 is SVGEGT in the germline V gene. Between the trimmed V and J ends, which lost 1 base and 5 bases, there was a span of 11 bases. This CDR3 spans 14 amino acids. For the CDR3, the DNA is TGTGCCAGCAGTTACTTAGGGGGAAGTACTGAAGCTTTCTTT. Translation gives CASSYLGGSTEAFF.

This clonotype appeared a single time. This may be a read error, as it is one base from a much larger clone. CDR3 nucleotides: TGTGCCAGCAGCATATTACGGGGGACACCTCCCTATTTT. Amino acid sequence: CASSILRGTPPYF. The genes are TRBV7-6 and TRBJ2-3; D is possibly TRBD1 or TRBD2 (6 bases each). Germline-derived CDR1 and CDR2 are SGHVS and FNYEAQ. This CDR3 spans 13 amino acids. V was shortened by 5 bases and J by 15 bases, with 21 bases between the two germline ends.

The sample holds many counts of this clonotype. The V gene is TRBV11-2, the J gene TRBJ2-7; no reliable D call. Germline CDR1 reads SGHAT; CDR2 reads FQNNGV. This CDR3 has 14 amino acids. The ends were cut back, 0 bases at V and 5 bases at J, with 11 bases in the middle. The CDR3: CASSLDGSLDEQYF. CDR3 coding DNA: TGTGCCAGCAGCTTAGATGGCAGTTTGGACGAGCAGTACTTC. Combining the CDR3 with reference TRBV11-2 and TRBJ2-7 gives the whole variable domain EAGVAQSPRYKIIEKRQSVAFWCNPISGHATLYWYQQILGQGPKLLIQFQNNGVVDDSQLPKDRFSAERLKGVDSTLKIQPAKLEDSAVYLCASSLDGSLDEQYFGPGTRLTVT.

As for this clonotype: A much bigger clone sits one base away, suggesting this may be a read error. This CDR3 fails to terminate in the conserved phenylalanine or tryptophan, so it likely reflects a read error. The chain couples TRBV27 to TRBJ1-2; D perhaps matches TRBD1 (6 bases). V lost 6 bases to trimming and J lost 4 bases, with 18 bases between them. The V gene's germline CDR1 is MNHEY and CDR2 SMNVEV (reference sequence). The CDR3 spans 15 residues. The CDR3 here is CASRRTANSGYGYTY. As DNA, the CDR3 is TGTGCCAGCAGACGGACAGCCAACTCGGGCTATGGCTACACCTAC.

The rearrangement links TRBV9 to TRBJ2-1; D possibly uses TRBD1 or TRBD2 (6 bases each). Trimming cost V 0 bases and J 7 bases, with 14 bases left between them. The CDR3 spans 15 residues. CDR1 and CDR2 from the germline V gene are SGDLS and YYNGEE. The CDR3 is CASSVVGGGQNEQFF. DNA of the CDR3: TGTGCCAGCAGCGTAGTCGGAGGGGGGCAGAATGAGCAGTTCTTC.

This clonotype appeared many times. The gene calls are TRBV18 and TRBJ2-1; D may be TRBD2 (6 bases). The CDR3 covers 16 residues. Germline CDR1 is KGHSH and CDR2 is LQKENI. The V end lost 0 bases, the J end lost 3 bases, and 12 bases lay between the germline ends. CDR3: CASSPPGGALYNEQFF. The CDR3 DNA follows: TGTGCCAGCTCACCACCCGGAGGGGCTCTCTACAATGAGCAGTTCTTC.

In this sample, this clonotype turned up once. The V call is TRBV18, the J call TRBJ1-2; D not resolved. V was pared by 3 bases and J by 5 bases, with 13 bases between. In germline, CDR1 is KGHSH, CDR2 LQKENI. This CDR3 comprises 14 residues. As DNA, the CDR3 is TGTGCCAGCTCACCCAACAAGGGTTCATATGGCTACACCTTC. This sequence encodes CASSPNKGSYGYTF. Using reference TRBV18 and TRBJ1-2 for the parts outside the CDR3, the full variable domain is NAGVMQNPRHLVRRRGQEARLRCSPMKGHSHVYWYRQLPEEGLKFMVYLQKENIIDESGMPKERFSAEFPKEGPSILRIQQVVRGDSAAYFCASSPNKGSYGYTFGSGTRLTVV.

This clonotype showed up many times. The V call is TRBV7-9, the J call TRBJ1-1; D not resolved. The CDR3 is 12 residues long. The germline V gene encodes CDR1 SEHNR and CDR2 FQNEAQ (reference sequence). Trimming shortened V by 5 bases and J by 5 bases, and 9 bases separated the two germline ends. CDR3 sequence (DNA): TGTGCCAGCAGCCGCATTACAACTGAAGCTTTCTTT. Its translation: CASSRITTEAFF. The full variable domain, rest sourced from reference TRBV7-9 and TRBJ1-1, is DTGVSQNPRHKITKRGQNVTFRCDPISEHNRLYWYRQTLGQGPEFLTYFQNEAQLEKSRLLSDRFSAERPKGSFSTLEIQRTEQGDSAMYLCASSRITTEAFFGQGTRLTVV.

This clonotype was recorded many times. The chain is built from TRBV20-1 and TRBJ2-7; D ambiguous. The CDR3 spans 12 residues. Trimming stripped 5 bases from V and 3 bases from J, with 11 bases between. Germline V gene lookup returns CDR1 DFQATT and CDR2 SNEGSKA (reference sequence). CDR3 nucleotide sequence: TGCAGTGCTCACCCGGACGGCTACGAGCAGTACTTC. It encodes CSAHPDGYEQYF.

This clonotype was seen many times. The rearrangement joins TRBV2 to TRBJ2-3; D call uncertain. The CDR3 loop spans 14 amino acids. Germline-derived CDR1 and CDR2 are SNHLY and FYNNEI. V lost 7 bases and J 0 bases, leaving 11 bases between the germline ends. CDR3 amino acids: CASIEISSTDTQYF. Written as DNA, the CDR3 is TGTGCCAGCATCGAAATTTCTAGCACAGATACGCAGTATTTT.

By proportion, this clonotype is medium-sized. The V gene is TRBV20-1, the J gene TRBJ2-6; D gene unclear. The CDR3 runs to 19 residues. The germline V and J ends were trimmed by 2 bases and 4 bases, with 24 bases remaining between them. Germline V lookup: CDR1 DFQATT, CDR2 SNEGSKA (reference sequence). The chain's CDR3 is CSARPALATSKSGANVLTF. The CDR3 DNA sequence: TGCAGTGCTAGACCCGCGTTGGCCACAAGCAAGTCCGGGGCCAACGTCCTGACTTTC.

In this sample, this clonotype turned up a few times. The V call is TRBV30, the J call TRBJ1-1; D remains ambiguous. The CDR3 is 12 amino acids. The ends were cut back, 2 bases at V and 2 bases at J, with 6 bases in the middle. Germline V gene lookup returns CDR1 GTSNPN and CDR2 SVGIG (reference sequence). CDR3 DNA sequence: TGTGCCTGGAGTCGGTTTAACACTGAAGCTTTCTTT. Translation gives CAWSRFNTEAFF.